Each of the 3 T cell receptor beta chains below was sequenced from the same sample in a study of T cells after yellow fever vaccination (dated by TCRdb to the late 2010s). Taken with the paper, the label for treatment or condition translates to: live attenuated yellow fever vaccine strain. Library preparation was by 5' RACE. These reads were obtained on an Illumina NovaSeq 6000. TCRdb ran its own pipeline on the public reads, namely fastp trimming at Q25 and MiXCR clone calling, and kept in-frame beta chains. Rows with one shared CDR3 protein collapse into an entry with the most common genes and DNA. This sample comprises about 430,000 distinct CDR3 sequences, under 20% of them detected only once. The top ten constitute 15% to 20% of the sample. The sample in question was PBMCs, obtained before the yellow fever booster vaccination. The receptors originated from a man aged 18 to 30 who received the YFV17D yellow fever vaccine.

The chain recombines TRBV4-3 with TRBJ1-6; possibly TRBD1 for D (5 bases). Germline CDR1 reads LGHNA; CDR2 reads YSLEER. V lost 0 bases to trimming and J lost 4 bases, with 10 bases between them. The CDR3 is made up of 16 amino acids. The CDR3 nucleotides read TGCGCCAGCAGCCAAGAGGGGGTAGCTTATAATTCACCCCTCCACTTT. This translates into CASSQEGVAYNSPLHF.

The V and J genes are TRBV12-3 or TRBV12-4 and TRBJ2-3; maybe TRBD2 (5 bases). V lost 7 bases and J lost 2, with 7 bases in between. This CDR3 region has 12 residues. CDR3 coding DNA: TGTGCCAGCAAGCGGTACACAGATACGCAGTATTTT. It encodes CASKRYTDTQYF.

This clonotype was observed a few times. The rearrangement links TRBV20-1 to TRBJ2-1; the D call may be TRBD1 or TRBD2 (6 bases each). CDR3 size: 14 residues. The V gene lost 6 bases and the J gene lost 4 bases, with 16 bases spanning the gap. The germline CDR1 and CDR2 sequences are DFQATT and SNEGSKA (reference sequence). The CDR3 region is CSAHPGAGYNEQFF. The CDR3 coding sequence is TGCAGTGCCCACCCGGGGGCGGGATACAATGAGCAGTTCTTC.